This TCR beta chain is drawn from a study of early T cells in non-severe SARS-CoV-2 infection. Study information: The sequenced material was bulk RNA from unsorted whole blood, and its chains were unpaired.

This clonotype has ten or more counts. Its specificity is not known. Unique molecular identifiers were affixed to single, distinct cDNA molecules. TCRdb reprocessed the 5' RACE reads via MiXCR and lists one record per CDR3 protein. The table lists under 50,000 distinct CDR3 sequences, 3.5% to 4.5% of them singletons, with roughly 6% in the top ten. Points from the study as a whole: Private and CD4 specificities were missed by VDJdb matching, skewed to anti-spike CD8.

What was sequenced was whole blood. The sequence was collected from an adult who was a healthcare worker with PCR-confirmed SARS-CoV-2 infection or an uninfected control (not recorded which).

The CDR3, as DNA: TGTGCCAGCAGCTTTAGCGGGGCTGATAGCTCCTACGAGCAGTACTTC. This encodes CASSFSGADSSYEQYF. The chain carries TRBV7-2 and TRBJ2-7; 8 bases line up with TRBD2. Germline lookup yields CDR1 SGHTA and CDR2 FQGNSA. V shed 3 bases, J shed 0 bases, and the junction held 7 bases outside the gene matches. The CDR3 is 16 residues long.